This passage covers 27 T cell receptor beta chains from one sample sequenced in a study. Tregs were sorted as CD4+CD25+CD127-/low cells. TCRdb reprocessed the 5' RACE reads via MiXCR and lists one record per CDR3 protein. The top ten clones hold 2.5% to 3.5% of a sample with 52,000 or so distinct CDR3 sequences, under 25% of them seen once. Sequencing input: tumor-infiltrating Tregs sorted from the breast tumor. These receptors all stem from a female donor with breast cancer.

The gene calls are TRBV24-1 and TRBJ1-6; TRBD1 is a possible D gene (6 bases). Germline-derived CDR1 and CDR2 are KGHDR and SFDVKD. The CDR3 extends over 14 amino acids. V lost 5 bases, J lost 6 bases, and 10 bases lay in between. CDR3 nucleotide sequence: TGTGCCACCAGTGCAGGACAGCGTAATTCACCCCTCCACTTT. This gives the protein CATSAGQRNSPLHF.

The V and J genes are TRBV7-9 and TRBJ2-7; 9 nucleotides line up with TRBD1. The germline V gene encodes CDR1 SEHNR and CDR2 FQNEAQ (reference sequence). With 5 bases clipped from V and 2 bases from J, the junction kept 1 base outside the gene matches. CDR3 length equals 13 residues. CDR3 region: CASSRDRAYEQYF. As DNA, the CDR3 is TGTGCCAGCAGCAGGGACAGGGCCTACGAGCAGTACTTC.

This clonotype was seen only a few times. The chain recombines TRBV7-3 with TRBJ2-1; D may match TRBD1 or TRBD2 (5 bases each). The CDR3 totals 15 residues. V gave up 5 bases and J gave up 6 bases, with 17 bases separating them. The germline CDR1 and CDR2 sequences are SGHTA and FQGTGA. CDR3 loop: CASSPPGLTGNEQFF. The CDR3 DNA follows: TGTGCCAGCAGCCCCCCGGGGCTTACGGGCAATGAGCAGTTCTTC.

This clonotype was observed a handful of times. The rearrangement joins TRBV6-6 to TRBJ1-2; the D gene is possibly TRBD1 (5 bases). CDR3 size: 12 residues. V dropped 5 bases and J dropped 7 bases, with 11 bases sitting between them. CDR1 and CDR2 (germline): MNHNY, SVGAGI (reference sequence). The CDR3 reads CASSTKQVGYTF. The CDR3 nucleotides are TGTGCCAGCAGTACTAAACAGGTTGGCTACACCTTC.

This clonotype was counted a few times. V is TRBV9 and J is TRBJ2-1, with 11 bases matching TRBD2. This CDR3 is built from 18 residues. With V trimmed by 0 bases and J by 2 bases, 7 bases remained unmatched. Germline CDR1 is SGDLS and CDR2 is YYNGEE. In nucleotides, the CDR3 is TGTGCCAGCAGCGTAGACTCTCTAGCGGGAGGACCCTACAATGAGCAGTTCTTC. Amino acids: CASSVDSLAGGPYNEQFF.

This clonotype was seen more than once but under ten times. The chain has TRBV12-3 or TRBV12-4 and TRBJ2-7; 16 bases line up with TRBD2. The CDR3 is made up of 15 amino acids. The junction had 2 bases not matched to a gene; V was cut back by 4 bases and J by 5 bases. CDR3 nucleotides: TGTGCCAGCAGTTGGGGACTAGCGGGAGGGGACGAGCAGTACTTC. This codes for CASSWGLAGGDEQYF.

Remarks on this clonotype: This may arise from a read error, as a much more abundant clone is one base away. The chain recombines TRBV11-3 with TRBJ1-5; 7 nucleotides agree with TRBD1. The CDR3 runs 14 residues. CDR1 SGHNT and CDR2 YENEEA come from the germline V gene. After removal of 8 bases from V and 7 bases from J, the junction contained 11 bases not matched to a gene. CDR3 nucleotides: TGTGCCAGCGGCGGACAGGTTGGGGGACAGCCCCAGCATTTT. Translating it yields CASGGQVGGQPQHF.

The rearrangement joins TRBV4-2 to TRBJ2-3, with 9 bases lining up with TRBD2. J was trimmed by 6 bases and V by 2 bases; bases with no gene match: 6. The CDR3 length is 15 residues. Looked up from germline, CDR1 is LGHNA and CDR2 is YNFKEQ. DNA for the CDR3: TGTGCCAGCAGCCAAAAAGCCAGCGGGAGGGATACGCAGTATTTT. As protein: CASSQKASGRDTQYF.

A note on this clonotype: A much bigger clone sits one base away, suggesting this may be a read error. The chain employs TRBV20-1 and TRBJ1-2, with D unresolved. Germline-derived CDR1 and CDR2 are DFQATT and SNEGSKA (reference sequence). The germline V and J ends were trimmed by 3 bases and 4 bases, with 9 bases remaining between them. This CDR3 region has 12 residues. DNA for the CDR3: TGCAGTGCTAGCCCCAGTAGCTATGGCTACACCTTC. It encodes CSASPSSYGYTF.

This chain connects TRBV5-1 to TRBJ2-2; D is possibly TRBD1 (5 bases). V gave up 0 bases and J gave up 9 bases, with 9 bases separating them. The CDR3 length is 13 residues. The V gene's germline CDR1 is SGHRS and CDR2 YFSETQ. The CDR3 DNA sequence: TGCGCCAGCAGCTTGGAGGGGTCGAGGGAGCTGTTTTTT. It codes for CASSLEGSRELFF.

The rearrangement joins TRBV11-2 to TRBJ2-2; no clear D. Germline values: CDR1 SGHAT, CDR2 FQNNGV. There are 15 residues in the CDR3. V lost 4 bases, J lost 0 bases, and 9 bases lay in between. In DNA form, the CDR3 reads TGTGCCAGCAGCTACAGTGGCCCGAACACCGGGGAGCTGTTTTTT. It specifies CASSYSGPNTGELFF.

CDR3 sequence (DNA): TGTGCCAGCGGCTCGGACTTGGGTGAGCAGTTCTTC. This gives the protein CASGSDLGEQFF. The rearrangement joins TRBV7-7 to TRBJ2-1; D might be TRBD2 (5 bases). V was shortened by 8 bases and J by 9 bases, with 14 bases between the two germline ends. CDR1 SSHAT and CDR2 FNYEAQ come from the germline V gene (reference sequence). The CDR3 has 12 residues.

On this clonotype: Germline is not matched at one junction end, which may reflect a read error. CDR3 sequence (DNA): TGTGCCGCCAGCAGAGATCGCCGGCTTACCGGGGAGCTGTTTTTT. This codes for CAASRDRRLTGELFF. The V gene is TRBV15, the J gene TRBJ2-2, with D hard to call. This CDR3 spans 15 amino acids. The germline V gene has CDR1 LNHNV and CDR2 YYDKDF (reference sequence). The variable domain in full, completed from reference TRBV15 and TRBJ2-2, reads DAMVIQNPRYQVTQFGKPVTLSCSQTLNHNVMYWYQQKSSQAPKLLFHYYDKDFNNEADTPDNFQSRRPNTSFCFLDIRSPGLGDTAMYLCAASRDRRLTGELFFGEGSRLTVL.

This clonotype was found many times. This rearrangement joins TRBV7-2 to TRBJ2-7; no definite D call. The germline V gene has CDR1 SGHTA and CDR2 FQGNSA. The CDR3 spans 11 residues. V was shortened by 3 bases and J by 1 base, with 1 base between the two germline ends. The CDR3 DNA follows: TGTGCCAGCAGCTTTTCCTACGAGCAGTACTTC. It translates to CASSFSYEQYF. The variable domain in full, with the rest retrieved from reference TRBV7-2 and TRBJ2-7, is GAGVSQSPSNKVTEKGKDVELRCDPISGHTALYWYRQSLGQGLEFLIYFQGNSAPDKSGLPSDRFSAERTGGSVSTLTIQRTQQEDSAVYLCASSFSYEQYFGPGTRLTVT.

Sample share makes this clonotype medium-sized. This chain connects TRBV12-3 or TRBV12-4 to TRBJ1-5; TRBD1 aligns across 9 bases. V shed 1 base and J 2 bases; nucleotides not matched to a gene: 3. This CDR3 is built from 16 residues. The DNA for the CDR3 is TGTGCCAGCAGTTTAGACTGGACAGGGGGCAATCAGCCCCAGCATTTT. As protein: CASSLDWTGGNQPQHF.

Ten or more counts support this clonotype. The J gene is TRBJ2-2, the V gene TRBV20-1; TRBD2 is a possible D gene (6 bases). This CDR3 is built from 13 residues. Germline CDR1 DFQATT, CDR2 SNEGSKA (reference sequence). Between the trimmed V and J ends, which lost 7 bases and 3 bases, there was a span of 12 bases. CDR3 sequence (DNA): TGCAGTGTTAGGAGGGATTACACCGGGGAGCTGTTTTTT. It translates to CSVRRDYTGELFF.

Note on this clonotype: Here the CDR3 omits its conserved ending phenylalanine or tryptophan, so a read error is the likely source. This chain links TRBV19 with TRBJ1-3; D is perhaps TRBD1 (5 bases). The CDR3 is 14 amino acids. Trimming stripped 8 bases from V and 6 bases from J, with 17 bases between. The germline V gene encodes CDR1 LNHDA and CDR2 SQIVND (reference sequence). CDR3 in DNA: TGTGCCAGTCGAGACCGGGGCCTTAAAAACACCATATATCTT. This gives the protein CASRDRGLKNTIYL.

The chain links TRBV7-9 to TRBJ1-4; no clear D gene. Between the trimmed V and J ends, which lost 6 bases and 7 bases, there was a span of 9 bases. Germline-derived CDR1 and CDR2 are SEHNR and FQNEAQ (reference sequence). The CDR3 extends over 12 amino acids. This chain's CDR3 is CASRSGREKLFF. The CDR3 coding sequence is TGTGCCAGCAGGTCCGGGCGTGAAAAACTGTTTTTT.

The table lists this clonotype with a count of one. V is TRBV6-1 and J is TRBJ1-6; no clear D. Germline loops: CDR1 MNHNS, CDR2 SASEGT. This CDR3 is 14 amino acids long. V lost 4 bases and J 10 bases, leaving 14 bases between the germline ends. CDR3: CASSGPDDPSPLHF. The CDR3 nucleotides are TGTGCCAGCAGTGGTCCGGACGATCCCTCACCCCTCCACTTT.

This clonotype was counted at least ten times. CDR3 coding DNA: TGTGCCAGCACCGAAGGGGGAGGGCTAAATGAGCAGTTCTTC. As protein: CASTEGGGLNEQFF. This sequence joins TRBV6-2 or TRBV6-3 and TRBJ2-1, with a possible D match to TRBD2 (7 bases). The CDR3 spans 14 residues. Per the germline V gene, CDR1 is MNHEY and CDR2 is SVGEGT. V was pared by 7 bases and J by 7 bases, with 17 bases between.

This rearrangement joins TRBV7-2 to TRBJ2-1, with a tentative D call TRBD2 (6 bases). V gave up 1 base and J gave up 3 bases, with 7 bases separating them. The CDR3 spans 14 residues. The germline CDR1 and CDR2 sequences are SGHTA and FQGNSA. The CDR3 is CASSLDGSYNEQFF. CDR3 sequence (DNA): TGTGCCAGCAGCTTAGACGGGAGCTACAATGAGCAGTTCTTC.

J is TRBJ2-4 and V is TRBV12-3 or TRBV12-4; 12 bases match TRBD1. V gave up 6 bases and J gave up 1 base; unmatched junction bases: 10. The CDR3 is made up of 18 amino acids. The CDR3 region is CASSRDRGQNAAKNIQYF. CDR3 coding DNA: TGTGCCAGCAGCCGGGACAGGGGGCAAAATGCGGCCAAAAACATTCAGTACTTC.

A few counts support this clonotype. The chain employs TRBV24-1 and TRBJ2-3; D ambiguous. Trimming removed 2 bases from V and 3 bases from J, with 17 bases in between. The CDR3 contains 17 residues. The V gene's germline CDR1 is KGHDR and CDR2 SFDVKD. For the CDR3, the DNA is TGTGCCACCAGTGATTCCAATGACCGAGGTGGAACAGATACGCAGTATTTT. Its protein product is CATSDSNDRGGTDTQYF.

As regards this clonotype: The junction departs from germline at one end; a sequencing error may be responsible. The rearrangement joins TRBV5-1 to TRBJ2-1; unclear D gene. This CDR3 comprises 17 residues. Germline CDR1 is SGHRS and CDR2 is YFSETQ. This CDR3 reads CASSLSGRPSSNNEQFF. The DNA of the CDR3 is TGCGCCAGCAGCTTATCAGGTCGACCGAGCTCCAACAATGAGCAGTTCTTC.

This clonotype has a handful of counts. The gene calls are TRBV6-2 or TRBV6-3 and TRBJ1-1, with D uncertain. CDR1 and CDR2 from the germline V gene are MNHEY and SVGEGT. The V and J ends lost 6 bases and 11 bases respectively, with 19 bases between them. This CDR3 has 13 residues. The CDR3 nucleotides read TGTGCCAGCAGAGAGAGAGACACGCAAAGGGCTTTCTTT. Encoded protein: CASRERDTQRAFF.

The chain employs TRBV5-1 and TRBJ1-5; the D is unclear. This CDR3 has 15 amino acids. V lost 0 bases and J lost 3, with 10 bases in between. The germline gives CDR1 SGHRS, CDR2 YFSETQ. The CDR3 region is CASSLDGHNNQPQHF. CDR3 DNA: TGCGCCAGCAGCTTGGACGGGCACAACAATCAGCCCCAGCATTTT.

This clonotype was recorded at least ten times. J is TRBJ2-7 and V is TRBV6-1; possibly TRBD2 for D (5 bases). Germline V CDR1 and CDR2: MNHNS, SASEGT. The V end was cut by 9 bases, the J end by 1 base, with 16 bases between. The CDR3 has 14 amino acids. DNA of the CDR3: TGTGCCAGTAGAGTCGGGAAGTTGTCCTACGAGCAGTACTTC. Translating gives CASRVGKLSYEQYF.